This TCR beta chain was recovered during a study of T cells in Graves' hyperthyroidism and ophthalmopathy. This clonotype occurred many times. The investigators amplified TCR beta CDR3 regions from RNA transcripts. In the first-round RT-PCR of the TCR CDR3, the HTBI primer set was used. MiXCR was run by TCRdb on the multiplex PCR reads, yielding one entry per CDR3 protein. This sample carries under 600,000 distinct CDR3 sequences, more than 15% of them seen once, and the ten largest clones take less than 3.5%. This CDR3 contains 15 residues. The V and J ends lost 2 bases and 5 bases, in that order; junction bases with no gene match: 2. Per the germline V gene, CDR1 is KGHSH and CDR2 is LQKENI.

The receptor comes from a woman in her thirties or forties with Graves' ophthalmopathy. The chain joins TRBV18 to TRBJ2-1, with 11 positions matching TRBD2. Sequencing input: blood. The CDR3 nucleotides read TGTGCCAGCTCACCAACTAGCGGGAGCCACAATGAGCAGTTCTTC. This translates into CASSPTSGSHNEQFF.